Shown below are 9 T cell receptor beta chains from a single sample sequenced in a study of CD4 T cell repertoires in COVID-19. The method was immunoSEQ multiplex PCR; TCRdb's version includes in-frame clones alone and lacks a portion of them. In the table there are fewer than 25,000 clones, over 75% of which are singletons. These memory T cells were uncultured and sequenced directly after ex vivo isolation. Sequencing used central memory CD4+ T cells from blood, obtained before the COVID-19 pandemic. The source is a human donor who had COVID-19.

This chain uses TRBV10-2 with TRBJ1-4; D might be TRBD1 (6 bases). V lost 0 bases to trimming and J lost 8 bases, with 13 bases between them. The CDR3 length is 15 residues. Per the germline V gene, CDR1 is WSHSY and CDR2 is SAAADI. The CDR3 DNA reads as TGCGCCAGCAGTGAGTCGGGGGGGGCCCGAGAAAAACTGTTTTTT. This gives the protein CASSESGGAREKLFF.

This chain uses TRBV4-1 with TRBJ1-2; possible D gene TRBD1, 6 bases. This CDR3 comprises 17 residues. Germline CDR1 reads MGHRA; CDR2 reads YSYEKL. V lost 0 bases and J lost 4, with 18 bases in between. CDR3 sequence (DNA): TGCGCCAGCAGCCAAGATGAGATTCAGGGGAGGGCCTATGGCTACACCTTC. This codes for CASSQDEIQGRAYGYTF.

This chain uses TRBV5-5 with TRBJ1-1; D remains unclear. The germline V gene encodes CDR1 SGHKS and CDR2 YYEKEE (reference sequence). The CDR3 is 13 amino acids. The ends were cut back, 0 bases at V and 5 bases at J, with 8 bases in the middle. The chain's CDR3 is CASSLGVGTEAFF. The CDR3 nucleotides read TGTGCCAGCAGCTTGGGGGTCGGGACTGAAGCTTTCTTT.

This clone was picked up a small number of times. This rearrangement joins TRBV10-3 to TRBJ2-3; 10 positions match TRBD2. CDR1 is ENHRY and CDR2 is SYGVKD in the germline V gene. Trimming at V came to 7 bases and at J to 2 bases, leaving 6 bases not matched to a gene. The length of the CDR3 is 15 residues. Written as DNA, the CDR3 is TGTGCCATCACCCGGACTAGCGGTTTCACAGATACGCAGTATTTT. Amino acid sequence: CAITRTSGFTDTQYF.

This chain uses TRBV9 with TRBJ1-5; possibly TRBD1 for D (6 bases). V was trimmed by 0 bases and J by 7 bases, leaving 11 bases between them. This CDR3 comprises 14 residues. CDR1 and CDR2 from the germline V gene are SGDLS and YYNGEE. This CDR3 reads CASSVAGDGQPQHF. CDR3 nucleotide sequence: TGTGCCAGCAGCGTAGCAGGGGACGGCCAGCCCCAGCATTTT.

The chain combines TRBV25-1 with TRBJ2-2; D ambiguous. Germline-derived CDR1 and CDR2 are MGHDK and SYGVNS. Trimming cost V 1 base and J 5 bases, with 11 bases left between them. This CDR3 spans 15 amino acids. CDR3 bases: TGTGCCAGCAGTGAATCCATGGGCCTAACCGGGGAGCTGTTTTTT. It specifies CASSESMGLTGELFF.

The chain carries TRBV5-1 and TRBJ1-1; 9 bases match TRBD1. The germline gives CDR1 SGHRS, CDR2 YFSETQ. V trimming: 3 bases; J trimming: 0 bases; junction bases outside the gene matches: 12. There are 18 residues in the CDR3. DNA for the CDR3: TGCGCCAGCAGCTACACCGGGACAGGGAGTGTCATGAACACTGAAGCTTTCTTT. Encoded protein: CASSYTGTGSVMNTEAFF.

This chain joins TRBV2 and TRBJ1-5, with a possible D match to TRBD1 (5 bases). Per the germline V gene, CDR1 is SNHLY and CDR2 is FYNNEI. Trimming cost V 6 bases and J 0 bases, with 12 bases left between them. The CDR3 is 15 residues long. In nucleotides, the CDR3 is TGTGCCAGCAGGCAGGACACCAATAGCAATCAGCCCCAGCATTTT. It translates to CASRQDTNSNQPQHF.

The V gene is TRBV6-5, the J gene TRBJ2-2; 9 positions match TRBD2. The junction had 3 bases not matched to a gene; V was cut back by 6 bases and J by 1 base. CDR1 is MNHEY, CDR2 SVGAGI, per germline. The length of the CDR3 is 15 residues. CDR3 protein: CASRGGRGNTGELFF. CDR3 in DNA: TGTGCCAGCAGGGGCGGGAGGGGGAACACCGGGGAGCTGTTTTTT.